These T cell receptor beta chains were read from a single sample in a study of T cell changes during pregnancy in multiple sclerosis. Assay used: immunoSEQ multiplex PCR; TCRdb lists only in-frame clones, some missing. In the table there are around 86,000 clones, approximately 92% of which are singletons. Sequencing was performed on peripheral blood, taken in the first trimester of pregnancy. The receptors shown here come from a female donor with multiple sclerosis, enrolled in a pregnancy study. Both conserved end residues are trimmed from each CDR3. Fields, in order: J gene, V gene, CDR3 protein.

J: TRBJ2-7; V: TRBV5-6; CDR3: ASSPGQQLYSYEQY
J: TRBJ2-2; V: TRBV7-3; CDR3: ASSPGYRTGELF
J: TRBJ2-7; V: TRBV6-5; CDR3: ASSSSGGVSEQY
J: TRBJ1-2; V: TRBV21-1; CDR3: ASSPWTGYNYGYT
J: TRBJ1-2; V: TRBV7-9; CDR3: ASSSDRGLPI
J: TRBJ2-3; V: TRBV4-2; CDR3: ASSQVSGGVSSTDTQY
J: TRBJ2-3; V: TRBV5-5; CDR3: ASSLRAGAPDTQY
J: TRBJ2-2; V: TRBV5-1; CDR3: ASNLGQGRTGELF
J: TRBJ2-5; V: TRBV4-1; CDR3: ASSQDRGLAEETQY
J: TRBJ2-2; V: TRBV15; CDR3: ATSRVGGSTGELF
J: TRBJ1-6; V: TRBV6-1; CDR3: ASSRRLGNSPLH
J: TRBJ2-7; V: TRBV5-1; CDR3: ASSFPGQETYEQY
J: TRBJ1-2; V: TRBV19; CDR3: ASSQTGGLYGYT
J: TRBJ2-1; V: TRBV5-1; CDR3: ASSLGTVNEQF
J: TRBJ2-3; V: TRBV7-3; CDR3: ASSSGFTDTQY
J: TRBJ1-1; V: TRBV30; CDR3: ASKGGVEAF
J: TRBJ1-1; V: TRBV30; CDR3: AWAIRENTEAF
J: TRBJ2-7; V: TRBV29-1; CDR3: SVAPTSGSSYEQY
J: TRBJ2-7; V: TRBV5-1; CDR3: ASSLESVRTGREQY
J: TRBJ2-5; V: TRBV19; CDR3: ASSITRETQY
J: TRBJ2-7; V: TRBV12-5; CDR3: ASGRGTVFYEQY
J: TRBJ2-3; V: TRBV27; CDR3: ASRPGHRVDTQY
J: TRBJ1-4; V: TRBV7-9; CDR3: ASSILRTGFNEKLF
J: TRBJ2-3; V: TRBV14; CDR3: ASSQRGGAVDTQY
J: TRBJ1-6; V: TRBV30; CDR3: AWSGTKYNSPLH
J: TRBJ1-4; V: TRBV28; CDR3: ASGAGTINEKLF
J: TRBJ1-2; V: TRBV29-1; CDR3: SVEVRTGKGYGYT
J: TRBJ1-1; V: TRBV28; CDR3: ASSRVQAF
J: TRBJ2-3; V: TRBV6-1; CDR3: ASSGRKQGAWVSTDTQY
J: TRBJ1-4; V: TRBV19; CDR3: ASSIQGSTNEKLF
J: TRBJ2-3; V: TRBV19; CDR3: ASSPGLAGGQY
J: TRBJ1-1; V: TRBV9; CDR3: ASSLGRDRKRNTEAF
J: TRBJ2-5; V: TRBV10-3; CDR3: AINDRVQETQY
J: TRBJ1-1; V: TRBV30; CDR3: AWSRTSNTEAF
J: TRBJ2-2; V: TRBV7-2; CDR3: ASSGDSGTGELF
J: TRBJ2-3; V: TRBV27; CDR3: ASSLAGGVTDTQY
J: TRBJ2-1; V: TRBV4-3; CDR3: ASSPGTGAGYEQF
J: TRBJ2-1; V: TRBV28; CDR3: ASSPGLAVPEQF
J: TRBJ1-5; V: TRBV2; CDR3: ASSEGQGGSNQPQH
J: TRBJ2-3; V: TRBV27; CDR3: ASRVTSGLTDTQY
J: TRBJ2-5; V: TRBV28; CDR3: ASSPLGTGEISSIETQY
J: TRBJ2-5; V: TRBV9; CDR3: ASGSGARETQY
J: TRBJ1-1; V: TRBV4-1; CDR3: ASSKTRGTNTEAF
J: TRBJ1-1; V: TRBV4-1; CDR3: ASRGPLMNTEAF
J: TRBJ2-1; V: TRBV7-8; CDR3: ASSRDRLYNEQF
J: TRBJ2-1; V: TRBV27; CDR3: ASSFTGEVGNEQF
J: TRBJ2-3; V: TRBV14; CDR3: ASTPLETSPDTQY
J: TRBJ1-2; V: TRBV5-1; CDR3: ASSLDSHPNYGYT
J: TRBJ1-3; V: TRBV7-2; CDR3: ASSPGVGNTIY
J: TRBJ2-2; V: TRBV5-1; CDR3: ASSRALLAGGPSTGELF
J: TRBJ2-1; V: TRBV18; CDR3: ASSPIQYNEQF
J: TRBJ1-2; V: TRBV4-3; CDR3: ASSPSGTGLDGYT
J: TRBJ2-2; V: TRBV5-1; CDR3: ASSLGELNTGELF
J: TRBJ2-3; V: TRBV9; CDR3: ASSVEGRGGHTDTQY
J: TRBJ1-1; V: TRBV30; CDR3: AWDNQDSTEAF